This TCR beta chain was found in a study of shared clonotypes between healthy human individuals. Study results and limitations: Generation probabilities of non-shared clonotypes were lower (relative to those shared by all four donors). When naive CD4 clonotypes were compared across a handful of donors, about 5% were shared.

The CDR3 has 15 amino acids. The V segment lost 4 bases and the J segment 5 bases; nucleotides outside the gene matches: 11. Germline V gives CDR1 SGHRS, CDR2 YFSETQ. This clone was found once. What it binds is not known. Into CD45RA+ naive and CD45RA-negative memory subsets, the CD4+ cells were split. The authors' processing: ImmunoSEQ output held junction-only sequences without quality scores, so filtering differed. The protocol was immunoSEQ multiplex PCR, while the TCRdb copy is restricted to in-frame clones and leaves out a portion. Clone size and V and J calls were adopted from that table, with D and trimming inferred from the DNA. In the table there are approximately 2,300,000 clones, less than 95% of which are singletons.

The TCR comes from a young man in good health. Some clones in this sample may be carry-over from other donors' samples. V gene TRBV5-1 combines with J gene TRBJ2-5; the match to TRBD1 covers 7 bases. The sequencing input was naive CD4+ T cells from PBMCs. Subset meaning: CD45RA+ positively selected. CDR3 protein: CASSLPTGTRETQYF. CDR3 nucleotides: TGCGCCAGCAGCCTCCCGACAGGGACGAGGGAGACCCAGTACTTC.